This is a list of T cell receptor beta chains from one sample in a study of blood T cells in healthy people across ages. TCRdb re-called the 5' RACE reads through MiXCR, storing one row per CDR3 protein. Altogether about a million distinct CDR3 sequences are present, 35% to 40% being singletons, with the ten largest covering 10% to 15%. What was sequenced was blood. The receptors originated from a man between 18 and 35 years old in good health. The CDR3 runs from the conserved cysteine through the conserved F or W. Each record gives: V gene, clone size, D gene, J gene, CDR3 DNA, CDR3 protein. A D gene is named only where the DNA matches it firmly. Clone size, where shown, is once, few, many, or a class for clones that have expanded.

V gene: TRBV20-1
clone size: .
D gene: TRBD1
J gene: TRBJ1-4
CDR3 DNA: TGCAGTGCTAGGGAAAACCCGGGGCAGGGGGCGATTAATGAAAAACTGTTTTTT
CDR3 protein: CSARENPGQGAINEKLFF

V gene: TRBV6-5
clone size: few
D gene: .
J gene: TRBJ2-3
CDR3 DNA: TGTGCCAGCAGTTACAACCCGGGGAACACAGATACGCAGTATTTT
CDR3 protein: CASSYNPGNTDTQYF

V gene: TRBV4-1
clone size: few
D gene: TRBD1
J gene: TRBJ1-5
CDR3 DNA: TGCGCCAGCAGCCAGCCCAGGACAGGCCGCAATCAGCCCCAGCATTTT
CDR3 protein: CASSQPRTGRNQPQHF

V gene: TRBV14
clone size: .
D gene: .
J gene: TRBJ2-3
CDR3 DNA: TGTGCCAGCAGCCAAACGTGGCAGGACTACATAGATACGCAGTATTTT
CDR3 protein: CASSQTWQDYIDTQYF

V gene: TRBV6-2/TRBV6-3
clone size: .
D gene: .
J gene: TRBJ2-3
CDR3 DNA: TGTGCCAGCAGTTACGACGCCCTTGATACGCAGTATTTT
CDR3 protein: CASSYDALDTQYF

V gene: TRBV20-1
clone size: many
D gene: .
J gene: TRBJ2-4
CDR3 DNA: TGCAGTGCTCCGACACCCCTCAACAAAAACATTCAGTACTTC
CDR3 protein: CSAPTPLNKNIQYF

V gene: TRBV21-1
clone size: .
D gene: .
J gene: TRBJ1-1
CDR3 DNA: TGTGCCAGCAGCGCCCGGAATGCAGGGAACACTGAAGCTTTCTTT
CDR3 protein: CASSARNAGNTEAFF

V gene: TRBV2
clone size: .
D gene: TRBD1
J gene: TRBJ1-6
CDR3 DNA: TGTGCCACCCTCCGGGACAGGGTTAATTCACCCCTCCACTTT
CDR3 protein: CATLRDRVNSPLHF

V gene: TRBV5-5
clone size: .
D gene: .
J gene: TRBJ1-2
CDR3 DNA: TGTGCCAGCAGCCGCCTAGCCAGGGATGTGAATGGCTACACCTTC
CDR3 protein: CASSRLARDVNGYTF

V gene: TRBV24-1
clone size: few
D gene: .
J gene: TRBJ2-3
CDR3 DNA: TGTGCCACCAGTGACCCTGACGCCTCAGATACGCAGTATTTT
CDR3 protein: CATSDPDASDTQYF

V gene: TRBV2
clone size: few
D gene: TRBD1
J gene: TRBJ1-1
CDR3 DNA: TGCGCCAGCAGAAGTGGGACAGGGGGAGCTTTCTTT
CDR3 protein: CASRSGTGGAFF

V gene: TRBV2
clone size: few
D gene: .
J gene: TRBJ1-6
CDR3 DNA: TGTGCCAGCAGGAGGGGAAGGGAGTCTAATTCACCCCTCCACTTT
CDR3 protein: CASRRGRESNSPLHF

V gene: TRBV5-1
clone size: .
D gene: TRBD1
J gene: TRBJ2-1
CDR3 DNA: TGCGCCAGCAGCTTGGCCGGGACAGGGGGTAAAGAGACCCAGTTCTTC
CDR3 protein: CASSLAGTGGKETQFF